The subject of this entry is one T cell receptor beta chain. Germline CDR1 ENHRY, CDR2 SYGVKD. The CDR3 length is 16 residues. Germline trimming cut 0 bases from V and 2 bases from J; bases unmatched to any gene: 6. Assay: immunoSEQ multiplex PCR; the TCRdb copy retains only in-frame clones and omits some. The data contain roughly 1.5 million clones, 95% to 99% of them singletons. The data originate from a study of shared clonotypes between healthy human individuals. V gene TRBV10-3 combines with J gene TRBJ1-2; 7 nucleotides match TRBD1. This clonotype was obtained from a man younger than 45 in good health. Sequenced material: naive CD4+ T cells sorted from blood. Noted subset: CD45RA+ positively selected. This CDR3 reads CAISESRDRINYGYTF. CDR3 sequence (DNA): TGTGCCATCAGTGAGTCGAGGGACAGAATAAACTATGGCTACACCTTC.